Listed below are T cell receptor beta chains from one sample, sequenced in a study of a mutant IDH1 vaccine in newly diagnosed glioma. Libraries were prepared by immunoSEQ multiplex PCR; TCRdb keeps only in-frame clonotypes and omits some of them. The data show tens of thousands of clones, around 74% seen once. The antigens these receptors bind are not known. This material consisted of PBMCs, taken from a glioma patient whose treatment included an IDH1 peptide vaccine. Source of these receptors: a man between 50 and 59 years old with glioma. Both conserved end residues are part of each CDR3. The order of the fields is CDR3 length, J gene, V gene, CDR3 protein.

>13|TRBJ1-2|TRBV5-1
CASSPDRDYGYTF
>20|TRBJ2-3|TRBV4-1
CASSQFPPGQGVVGTDTQYF
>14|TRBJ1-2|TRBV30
CAWKARAPSYGYTF
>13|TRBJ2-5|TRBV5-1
CASSLERTETQYF
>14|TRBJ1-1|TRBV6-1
CASSGTGMNTEAFF
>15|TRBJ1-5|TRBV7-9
CASSLGQGAGQPQHF
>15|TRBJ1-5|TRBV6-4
CASSDFHDSNQPQHF
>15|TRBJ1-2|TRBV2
CASSFSGSTGDGYTF
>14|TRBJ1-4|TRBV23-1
CASSQRQGGEKLFF
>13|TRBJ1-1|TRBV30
CAWALERRTEAFF
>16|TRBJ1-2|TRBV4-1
CASSQVGGLPNYGYTF
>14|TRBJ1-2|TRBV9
CASSVGVSPYGYTF
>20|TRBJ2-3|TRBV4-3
CASSQDLGGGADRNTDTQYF
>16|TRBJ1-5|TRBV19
CASSIIGGLGNQPQHF
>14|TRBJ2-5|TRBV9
CASSVAGGIETQYF
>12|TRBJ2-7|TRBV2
CASSPTGDEQYF
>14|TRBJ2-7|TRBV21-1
CASSTPGRSYEQYF
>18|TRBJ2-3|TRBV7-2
CASSLGGGSGPRTDTQYF
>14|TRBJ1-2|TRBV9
CASSSSGFEGGYTF
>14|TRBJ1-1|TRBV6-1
CASKGQVMNTEAFF
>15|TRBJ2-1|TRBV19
CASSIGAGGQNEQFF
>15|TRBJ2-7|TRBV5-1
CASNPEVPGGYEQYF
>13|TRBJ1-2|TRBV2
CASSGTGSYGYTF
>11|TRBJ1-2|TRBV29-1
CSASTDYGYTF
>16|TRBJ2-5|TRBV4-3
CASSQDFRRPQETQYF
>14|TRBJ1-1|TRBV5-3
CARSADRQNTEAFF
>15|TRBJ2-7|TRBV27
CASSLRGTSSYEQYF
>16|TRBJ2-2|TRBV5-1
CASFGRSGENTGELFF
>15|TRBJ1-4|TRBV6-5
CASSYSSGLGEKLFF
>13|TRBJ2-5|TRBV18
CASSPPPGETQYF
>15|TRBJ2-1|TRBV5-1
CASSLTSGGLDEQFF
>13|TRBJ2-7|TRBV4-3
CASSQEASREQYF
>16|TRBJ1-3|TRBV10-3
CAISESKTGAGNTIYF
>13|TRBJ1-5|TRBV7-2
CASSARGQQPQHF
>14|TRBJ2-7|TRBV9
CASSVDTGVYEQYF
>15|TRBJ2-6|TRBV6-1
CASSDRGPGANVLTF
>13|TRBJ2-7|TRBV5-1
CASRPTDSYEQYF
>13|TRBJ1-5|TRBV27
CASSSYGNQPQHF
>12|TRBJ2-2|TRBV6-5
CASLSLAGELFF
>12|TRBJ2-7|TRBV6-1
CASQGLLGEQYF
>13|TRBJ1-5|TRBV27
CASSHRGDQPQHF
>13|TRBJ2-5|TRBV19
CASSIGGAETQYF
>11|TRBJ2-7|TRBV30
CAGSEGGEQYF